Listed here are 27 T cell receptor beta chains from one sample, sequenced in a study of cytomegalovirus exposure and HLA in healthy donors. TCRdb's copy holds only in-frame clones and misses some; the assay was immunoSEQ multiplex PCR. The repertoire has approximately 160,000 clones, roughly 89% of them found once; the top ten carry around 3.4%. The sample consisted of PBMCs. The receptor source for this set is a woman aged 18-29 years in good health and CMV-seropositive.

The V and J genes are TRBV10-3 and TRBJ2-2; maybe TRBD2 (7 bases). This CDR3 region has 17 residues. Trimming took 4 bases from V and 5 from J, leaving 20 bases between them. The V gene's germline CDR1 is ENHRY and CDR2 SYGVKD. CDR3 residues: CAISVAGAVLGTGELFF. The CDR3 DNA follows: TGTGCCATCAGTGTGGCGGGGGCTGTTTTGGGGACCGGGGAGCTGTTTTTT.

This clone appeared once. This chain connects TRBV19 to TRBJ1-2; TRBD1 is a possible D gene (6 bases). This CDR3 has 15 residues. Germline assignment: CDR1 LNHDA and CDR2 SQIVND (reference sequence). Trimming cost V 3 bases and J 4 bases, with 15 bases left between them. The CDR3 region is CASSIAAGEGYGYTF. CDR3 bases: TGTGCCAGTAGTATTGCCGCAGGGGAAGGCTATGGCTACACCTTC.

The chain recombines TRBV7-2 with TRBJ2-1; D may be TRBD1 (5 bases). The CDR3 runs to 12 residues. V lost 7 bases to trimming and J lost 9 bases, with 13 bases between them. Germline CDR1 and CDR2: SGHTA and FQGNSA. The CDR3 region is CASTFLGAEQFF. The CDR3, as DNA: TGTGCCAGCACCTTCTTAGGGGCTGAGCAGTTCTTC.

CDR3 loop: CASRAVPNQPQHF. The DNA of the CDR3 is TGTGCCAGCAGAGCCGTTCCTAATCAGCCCCAGCATTTT. The chain carries TRBV6-1 and TRBJ1-5; D remains ambiguous. Germline V CDR1 and CDR2: MNHNS, SASEGT. This CDR3 has 13 residues. Trimming took 6 bases from V and 4 from J, leaving 10 bases between them.

The rearrangement links TRBV29-1 to TRBJ2-5, with 8 positions matching TRBD2. Unmatched junction bases numbered 10, after V lost 0 bases and J lost 1 base. Germline V lookup: CDR1 SQVTM, CDR2 ANQGSEA. This CDR3 has 17 residues. CDR3 amino acids: CSVEDLLGLELQETQYF. CDR3 DNA: TGCAGCGTTGAAGATCTATTGGGACTAGAACTCCAAGAGACCCAGTACTTC.

This chain uses TRBV25-1 with TRBJ1-2; possible D gene TRBD1, 6 bases. The CDR3 runs 14 residues. Trimming left V 5 bases short and J 6 bases short, with 16 bases between. The germline V gene has CDR1 MGHDK and CDR2 SYGVNS. This CDR3 is CASSPTGFFHGYTF. The CDR3 DNA is TGTGCCAGCAGTCCTACAGGGTTTTTTCATGGCTACACCTTC.

The chain links TRBV19 to TRBJ2-4; 7 positions match TRBD1. Trimming took 4 bases from V and 15 from J; bases not matched to a gene: 12. CDR1 and CDR2 from the germline V gene are LNHDA and SQIVND (reference sequence). This CDR3 contains 13 residues. The CDR3 DNA sequence: TGTGCCAGTAGTACCGGGGCACAGGGGCCATGGTACTTC. Residues: CASSTGAQGPWYF.

In this sample, this clone turned up a few times. The genes are TRBV9 and TRBJ2-2; TRBD2 might be the D (5 bases). This CDR3 is built from 15 residues. Trimming shortened V by 0 bases and J by 4 bases, and 10 bases separated the two germline ends. Germline V gene data show CDR1 as SGDLS and CDR2 as YYNGEE. The CDR3 nucleotides read TGTGCCAGCAGCGTAGGAGGGAGCGGCACCGGGGAGCTGTTTTTT. It is translated as CASSVGGSGTGELFF. The full variable domain, its missing parts supplied by reference TRBV9 and TRBJ2-2, is DSGVTQTPKHLITATGQRVTLRCSPRSGDLSVYWYQQSLDQGLQFLIQYYNGEERAKGNILERFSAQQFPDLHSELNLSSLELGDSALYFCASSVGGSGTGELFFGEGSRLTVL.

V and J are TRBV6-6 and TRBJ1-1; TRBD1 matches at 7 bases. Germline-derived CDR1 and CDR2 are MNHNY and SVGAGI (reference sequence). The CDR3 is made up of 13 amino acids. V dropped 10 bases and J dropped 4; count of bases not matched to a gene: 9. The CDR3 protein is CATTTGSGTEAFF. The CDR3 nucleotides are TGTGCCACCACGACAGGGAGTGGCACTGAAGCTTTCTTT.

The V and J genes are TRBV14 and TRBJ1-2, with D unresolved. Germline V gene data show CDR1 as SGHDN and CDR2 as FVKESK. This CDR3 spans 13 amino acids. Trimming took 1 base from V and 8 from J, leaving 11 bases between them. Here the CDR3 reads CASSQVRGGGYTF. The DNA of the CDR3 is TGTGCCAGCAGCCAAGTCCGGGGTGGGGGCTACACCTTC.

V and J are TRBV19 and TRBJ2-1, with D perhaps matching TRBD2 (5 bases). Germline V CDR1 and CDR2: LNHDA, SQIVND (reference sequence). V lost 1 base and J 6 bases, leaving 7 bases between the germline ends. The CDR3 is 13 residues long. The CDR3 DNA reads TGTGCCAGTAGTATAGGGACTCTCAATGAGCAGTTCTTC. Translating it yields CASSIGTLNEQFF.

The chain couples TRBV10-3 to TRBJ2-6; 12 positions match TRBD2. Germline V lookup: CDR1 ENHRY, CDR2 SYGVKD. This CDR3 has 16 amino acids. J was trimmed by 2 bases and V by 10 bases; bases with no gene match: 6. The CDR3 loop reads CATSLAGGTGANVLTF. The CDR3 DNA follows: TGTGCCACCTCCCTAGCGGGAGGGACTGGGGCCAACGTCCTGACTTTC.

The CDR3 here is CASSPTDTAGYTF. The CDR3 coding sequence is TGCGCCAGCAGCCCGACAGACACGGCTGGCTACACCTTC. This chain connects TRBV5-1 to TRBJ1-2, with D possibly matching TRBD1 (5 bases). CDR1 is SGHRS and CDR2 is YFSETQ in the germline V gene. The CDR3 spans 13 residues. The germline V and J ends were trimmed by 4 bases and 7 bases, with 14 bases remaining between them. Full variable domain (outside the CDR3, taken from reference TRBV5-1 and TRBJ1-2): KAGVTQTPRYLIKTRGQQVTLSCSPISGHRSVSWYQQTPGQGLQFLFEYFSETQRNKGNFPGRFSGRQFSNSRSEMNVSTLELGDSALYLCASSPTDTAGYTFGSGTRLTVV.

The rearrangement uses TRBV7-6 and TRBJ2-5, with no clear D. The CDR3 loop spans 12 amino acids. Germline values: CDR1 SGHVS, CDR2 FNYEAQ. V shed 0 bases and J shed 6 bases, with 5 bases lying between them. The DNA for the CDR3 is TGTGCCAGCAGCTTAGCGAAGCAGACCCAGTACTTC. Residues: CASSLAKQTQYF.

J is TRBJ2-2 and V is TRBV7-3; D gene uncertain. Germline V CDR1 and CDR2: SGHTA, FQGTGA. The CDR3 covers 18 residues. The V end lost 10 bases, the J end lost 4 bases, and 28 bases lay between the germline ends. The chain's CDR3 is CATHLNNRKANLTGELFF. DNA of the CDR3: TGTGCCACCCACCTAAATAACCGCAAAGCAAACCTCACCGGGGAGCTGTTTTTT.

The chain joins TRBV4-1 to TRBJ1-4; TRBD1 matches 12 bases. Germline loops: CDR1 MGHRA, CDR2 YSYEKL. Trimming took 4 bases from V and 8 from J; bases not matched to a gene: 14. This CDR3 contains 18 residues. The CDR3 nucleotides are TGCGCCAGCAGCCCCCGGGACAGGGGGCGCCGGGACGCCGAAAAACTGTTTTTT. It encodes CASSPRDRGRRDAEKLFF.

The chain joins TRBV2 to TRBJ2-1, with unresolved D. V was trimmed by 4 bases and J by 12 bases, leaving 10 bases between them. Germline CDR1 reads SNHLY; CDR2 reads FYNNEI. This CDR3 has 11 residues. The CDR3 protein is CASSGNYWQFF. CDR3 coding DNA: TGTGCCAGCAGTGGAAACTACTGGCAGTTCTTC.

The V and J genes are TRBV7-9 and TRBJ2-7; 8 bases fit TRBD2. This CDR3 has 15 residues. Germline V gives CDR1 SEHNR, CDR2 FQNEAQ (reference sequence). V lost 4 bases to trimming and J lost 2 bases; unmatched junction nucleotides: 7. The CDR3 loop reads CASSYVGGATYEQYF. DNA for the CDR3: TGTGCCAGCAGCTACGTCGGGGGGGCCACCTACGAGCAGTACTTC.

This clone has a single count. The rearrangement uses TRBV5-4 and TRBJ2-7; possibly TRBD2 for D (6 bases). The CDR3 runs to 13 residues. Looked up from germline, CDR1 is SGHNT and CDR2 is YYREEE (reference sequence). V was trimmed by 3 bases and J by 6 bases, leaving 13 bases between them. For the CDR3, the DNA is TGTGCCAGCAGCTCAGTACGGGGGTCCGAGCAGTACTTC. Encoded protein: CASSSVRGSEQYF.

The chain couples TRBV7-9 to TRBJ1-1, with D perhaps TRBD1 (6 bases). This CDR3 is built from 15 residues. The germline V gene has CDR1 SEHNR and CDR2 FQNEAQ (reference sequence). Trimming took off 5 bases at V and 0 bases at J, with 13 bases between the two ends. This CDR3 is CASSPRGSMNTEAFF. For the CDR3, the DNA is TGTGCCAGCAGCCCTAGGGGGAGTATGAACACTGAAGCTTTCTTT.

This clone was found once. In DNA form, the CDR3 reads TGCGCCAGCAGCCAAGCCACAGGGGTTATTGGGGCCAACGTCCTGACTTTC. Residues: CASSQATGVIGANVLTF. The chain has TRBV4-3 and TRBJ2-6, with 7 bases lining up with TRBD1. The V segment lost 1 base and the J segment 3 bases; nucleotides outside the gene matches: 6. The germline V gene encodes CDR1 LGHNA and CDR2 YSLEER. The length of the CDR3 is 17 residues.

The chain employs TRBV19 and TRBJ2-5, with D possibly TRBD2 on 5 matching bases. The CDR3 is 13 residues long. Germline V gene lookup returns CDR1 LNHDA and CDR2 SQIVND (reference sequence). Trimming took off 6 bases at V and 2 bases at J, with 10 bases between the two ends. Here the CDR3 DNA reads TGTGCCAGTAGGACGACTACTCAAGAGACCCAGTACTTC. It translates to CASRTTTQETQYF.

With regard to this clone: Compared with germline, one end of the junction differs, possibly owing to a read error. The chain has TRBV2 and TRBJ2-7, with a weak D call TRBD2 (8 bases). The germline V gene encodes CDR1 SNHLY and CDR2 FYNNEI. The CDR3 runs to 15 residues. CDR3 in DNA: TGTGCCAGCAGTGAAGGGGGGACAGCGCCGGGACTAGAGTCGTTC. Translated, it gives CASSEGGTAPGLESF.

The chain is built from TRBV7-3 and TRBJ2-7, with 8 bases that match TRBD1. Germline CDR1 is SGHTA and CDR2 is FQGTGA. Trimming removed 2 bases from V and 4 bases from J; junction bases left unmatched: 4. The CDR3 loop spans 14 amino acids. CDR3 amino acids: CASSLQGAVYEQYF. In DNA, the CDR3 is TGTGCCAGCAGCTTACAGGGGGCCGTATACGAGCAGTACTTC.

The CDR3 loop reads CASSLSGATDTQYF. The CDR3 DNA reads as TGTGCCAGCAGCTTATCGGGAGCCACAGATACGCAGTATTTT. The J gene is TRBJ2-3, the V gene TRBV7-9, with D possibly matching TRBD2 (6 bases). Germline V lookup: CDR1 SEHNR, CDR2 FQNEAQ (reference sequence). This CDR3 has 14 amino acids. The V and J ends lost 2 bases and 2 bases respectively, with 8 bases between them.

V and J are TRBV7-2 and TRBJ1-4; D is ambiguous. Between the trimmed V and J ends, which lost 2 bases and 5 bases, there was a span of 9 bases. The CDR3 is made up of 14 amino acids. The germline V gene has CDR1 SGHTA and CDR2 FQGNSA. The CDR3 protein is CASSLSAQNEKLFF. The CDR3 coding sequence is TGTGCCAGCAGCTTAAGTGCCCAGAATGAAAAACTGTTTTTT.

J is TRBJ2-7 and V is TRBV7-8; tentative D call: TRBD1 (6 bases). There are 16 residues in the CDR3. Germline V CDR1 and CDR2: SGHVS, FQNEAQ. Trimming cost V 4 bases and J 6 bases, with 22 bases left between them. The DNA for the CDR3 is TGTGCCAGCAGCTCTAATTTGGGCAGGGGTGGCCGCGAGCAGTACTTC. This encodes CASSSNLGRGGREQYF.